What follows is one T cell receptor (beta chain) and its context. The target antigen is unknown. A clone one base away is much larger, so this may be a read error. Replicate PCRs from sorted subsets contained about 200 ng DNA, which is some 30,000 T cell genomes. Sequenced by immunoSEQ multiplex PCR; TCRdb stores in-frame clones only, minus some. Of 950,000 to 1,100,000 clones in the sample, about 76% were seen once. The germline CDR1 and CDR2 sequences are MNHNY and SVGAGI (reference sequence). The CDR3 runs to 12 residues. V lost 6 bases, J lost 5 bases, and 10 bases lay in between. This entry belongs to a study of shared clonotypes between healthy human individuals. The wider study: Participating donors consisted of two women and a few men aged 18 to 49. CD4 naive cells filled three plates per donor, CD4 memory three, CD8 naive two and CD8 memory one. Overall study findings and caveats: Some clonotypes were shared by all four sorted-subset donors, while others were not shared. The non-shared ones had lower generation probabilities than the shared ones.

The TCR was taken from a man in his late teens or twenties in good health. This chain connects TRBV6-6 to TRBJ2-5; D may be TRBD2 (6 bases). The sequencing input was memory CD4+ T cells sorted from blood. Subset described: CD45RA-negative fraction. The CDR3 is CASSPRGETQYF. The CDR3 coding sequence is TGTGCCAGCAGCCCCCGGGGGGAGACCCAGTACTTC.